The rows below give T cell receptor beta chains drawn from one sample of a study of Tregs in tolerant kidney transplant recipients. TCRdb's table, derived via immunoSEQ multiplex PCR, lists solely in-frame clones and lacks some. The sample consists of roughly 66,000 clones, around 90% of them appearing once. Sequencing was performed on CD8+ T cells from blood, taken before the transplant. The receptors originated from a human donor who received a combined kidney and bone marrow transplant. CDR3s leave out the opening cysteine and the closing phenylalanine or tryptophan. The order of the fields is J gene, V gene, CDR3 protein.

>TRBJ1-1|TRBV9
ASSPGGLTEAF
>TRBJ1-5|TRBV19
ASTLQGNQPQH
>TRBJ2-7|TRBV28
ASSRVAGEGEQY
>TRBJ2-2|TRBV9
ASSEEGHTGELF
>TRBJ2-7|TRBV30
AWTRTGSTYEQY
>TRBJ2-5|TRBV2
ASSVGGQETQY
>TRBJ1-2|TRBV7-8
ASSLRTEGAVYGYT
>TRBJ1-6|TRBV7-2
ASSPGTGTTVYNSPLH
>TRBJ1-3|TRBV7-9
ASSLVGEPERFIY
>TRBJ2-7|TRBV13
ASSLSARAYEQY
>TRBJ1-1|TRBV25-1
ASSADRGQSTEAF
>TRBJ2-3|TRBV7-9
ASSLGPTGSTDTQY
>TRBJ2-1|TRBV15
ATSLDRGGDEQF
>TRBJ2-1|TRBV7-2
ASSPDGGYEQF
>TRBJ2-1|TRBV6-5
ASSSLRAGGDEQF
>TRBJ2-1|TRBV7-3
ASSIWTSGLAEQF
>TRBJ1-1|TRBV18
ASSLEIMTGPNTEAF
>TRBJ1-1|TRBV7-9
ASSQDGYTEAF
>TRBJ2-3|TRBV11-3
ASSRTGGVGVADTQY
>TRBJ1-1|TRBV28
ASSFSTTGMNTEAF
>TRBJ1-2|TRBV4-2
ASSQVTGLDGYT
>TRBJ2-7|TRBV13
ASSSLSSGRSYEQY
>TRBJ2-1|TRBV5-1
ASRGENNEQF
>TRBJ2-1|TRBV5-1
ASSFPQRGNNEQF
>TRBJ2-4|TRBV9
ASSVSGGPGIQY
>TRBJ1-1|TRBV28
ASSLARRGTEAF
>TRBJ2-7|TRBV20-1
SARDGYEQY
>TRBJ1-1|TRBV27
ASSYAGRGEAF
>TRBJ2-3|TRBV7-3
ASSTGTSWADTQY
>TRBJ2-2|TRBV7-6
ASSLVGQGNTGELF
>TRBJ1-1|TRBV19
ASREGLEAF
>TRBJ2-5|TRBV4-2
ASSQVPGEVAAQETQY
>TRBJ2-4|TRBV7-9
ASSPRSGATLKNIQY
>TRBJ2-2|TRBV7-8
ASSFRGLAGELF
>TRBJ2-1|TRBV15
ATRAGSYNEQF
>TRBJ1-2|TRBV7-9
ASSPQDYYGYT
>TRBJ2-1|TRBV11-3
ASRPGTLSSYNEQF
>TRBJ2-1|TRBV4-1
ASSQDALGGAPEQF
>TRBJ2-7|TRBV15
ATSRGWTSGRAEKNEQY
>TRBJ2-1|TRBV5-1
ASSLVSPSSYNEQF
>TRBJ1-1|TRBV19
ASRFTGLSTEAF
>TRBJ1-4|TRBV6-5
ASSIGQGIELF